This passage covers 19 T cell receptor beta chains from one sample sequenced in a study of patients and donors after allogeneic stem cell transplantation. One entry per CDR3 protein results from TCRdb running MiXCR on the RT-PCR reads. The sample lists 9,000 to 10,000 distinct CDR3 sequences; approximately 5.9% were seen once. The material sequenced was blood, either unsorted or a sorted T cell fraction (not recorded which). Receptors were obtained from a human donor who was either an allogeneic HSCT recipient or a stem cell or donor lymphocyte infusion donor (not recorded which). It is not recorded whose cells these are; they may come from a transplant donor.

This clonotype was recorded many times. The chain carries TRBV20-1 and TRBJ1-1; a possible D gene is TRBD1 (5 bases). Per germline, CDR1 DFQATT and CDR2 SNEGSKA (reference sequence). The ends were cut back, 0 bases at V and 1 base at J, with 9 bases in the middle. This CDR3 has 14 residues. The CDR3 reads CSARDQGRNTEAFF. CDR3 DNA: TGCAGTGCTAGAGATCAGGGTAGGAACACTGAAGCTTTCTTT.

This clonotype was seen many times. The chain recombines TRBV6-6 with TRBJ2-7, with 7 bases that match TRBD1. J lost 4 bases, V lost 5 bases, and 14 bases had no gene match. Germline CDR1 and CDR2: MNHNY and SVGAGI (reference sequence). The CDR3 loop spans 16 amino acids. The CDR3 region is CASSVSQGGAVYEQYF. In nucleotides, the CDR3 is TGTGCCAGCAGTGTATCTCAAGGGGGCGCGGTATACGAGCAGTACTTC.

The chain recombines TRBV15 with TRBJ2-5; D not resolved. Germline V CDR1 and CDR2: LNHNV, YYDKDF (reference sequence). The CDR3 totals 13 residues. Between the trimmed V and J ends, which lost 1 base and 2 bases, there was a span of 5 bases. DNA for the CDR3: TGTGCCACCAGCAGAGGACCGCAAGAGACCCAGTACTTC. This encodes CATSRGPQETQYF.

In its sample, this clonotype is medium-sized. V usage is TRBV2 and J usage is TRBJ1-1, with 7 positions matching TRBD1. The germline CDR1 and CDR2 sequences are SNHLY and FYNNEI. V lost 7 bases to trimming and J lost 3 bases; unmatched junction nucleotides: 8. The CDR3 runs 14 residues. CDR3 residues: CASIRDSPDTEAFF. CDR3 DNA: TGTGCCAGCATCCGGGACAGTCCCGACACTGAAGCTTTCTTT.

Many counts were recorded for this clonotype. The chain is built from TRBV7-6 and TRBJ2-2; no firm D call. V gave up 2 bases and J gave up 0 bases, with 10 bases separating them. The CDR3 sequence is 16 residues long. CDR1 is SGHVS and CDR2 is FNYEAQ in the germline V gene. The CDR3 region has the DNA TGTGCCAGCAGCTTAAATGCGTTTTCGAACACCGGGGAGCTGTTTTTT. Translated, it gives CASSLNAFSNTGELFF.

This clonotype appeared a few times. A much larger clone lies one base from this, so it may be a read error. V usage is TRBV15 and J usage is TRBJ2-7, with D perhaps TRBD2 (6 bases). Germline values: CDR1 LNHNV, CDR2 YYDKDF (reference sequence). V was clipped by 1 base and J by 6 bases, with 10 bases between them. The CDR3 is 13 amino acids. CDR3 in amino acids: CATSRVSAGEQYF. The CDR3 bases are TGTGCCACCAGCAGAGTATCAGCGGGCGAGCAGTACTTC.

This clonotype showed up just a few times. V gene TRBV11-2 combines with J gene TRBJ2-3, with 7 bases lining up with TRBD2. The CDR3 extends over 14 amino acids. Trimming took 2 bases from V and 4 from J; bases not matched to a gene: 3. Germline CDR1 and CDR2: SGHAT and FQNNGV. The CDR3 DNA reads TGTGCCAGCAGCTTACGACTAGCCGCAGATACGCAGTATTTT. Protein: CASSLRLAADTQYF.

This clonotype was detected ten times or more. The chain recombines TRBV10-3 with TRBJ2-7, with TRBD2 identical over 8 bases. The CDR3 has 12 residues. V shed 11 bases, J shed 6 bases, and the junction held 9 bases outside the gene matches. Per germline, CDR1 ENHRY and CDR2 SYGVKD. DNA of the CDR3: TGTGCCCATGGGCAGCGGGAGTTCGAGCAGTACTTC. This sequence encodes CAHGQREFEQYF.

This clonotype was observed at least ten times. V and J are TRBV12-3 or TRBV12-4 and TRBJ2-2; weak D call: TRBD1 (6 bases). Trimming removed 7 bases from V and 5 bases from J, with 17 bases in between. The CDR3 spans 15 residues. CDR3 amino acids: CASKLGAGATGELFF. The CDR3 DNA sequence: TGTGCCAGCAAGCTGGGGGCAGGGGCTACCGGGGAGCTGTTTTTT.

This clonotype showed up many times. The rearrangement joins TRBV18 to TRBJ1-6; possibly TRBD1 for D (6 bases). The CDR3 length is 14 residues. The V gene's germline CDR1 is KGHSH and CDR2 LQKENI. Trimming shortened V by 1 base and J by 10 bases, and 11 bases separated the two germline ends. CDR3 protein: CASSPLQGLSPLHF. Written as DNA, the CDR3 is TGTGCCAGCTCACCACTGCAGGGGTTGTCACCCCTCCACTTT.

There are many counts of this clonotype. V is TRBV6-5 and J is TRBJ2-7; 9 positions agree with TRBD1. In germline, CDR1 is MNHEY, CDR2 SVGAGI. The CDR3 runs to 15 residues. The V gene end was trimmed by 4 bases and the J gene end by 4 bases; junction bases not matched to a gene: 8. CDR3 DNA: TGTGCCAGCAGTTTTGGGACAGGGAGGGCATACGAGCAGTACTTC. Translation: CASSFGTGRAYEQYF.

This clonotype turned up a few times. The gene calls are TRBV28 and TRBJ2-7, with D maybe TRBD2 (5 bases). V was pared by 4 bases and J by 3 bases, with 10 bases between. This CDR3 is built from 13 residues. Germline V gene lookup returns CDR1 MDHEN and CDR2 SYDVKM. CDR3 sequence (DNA): TGTGCCAGCAGTTCGTGGACTTACTACGAGCAGTACTTC. Amino acid sequence: CASSSWTYYEQYF.

This clonotype has at least ten counts. The rearrangement joins TRBV12-3 or TRBV12-4 to TRBJ2-1; D remains ambiguous. With 5 bases removed from V and 6 bases from J, the gap between germline ends came to 17 bases. This CDR3 region has 15 residues. The CDR3 DNA follows: TGTGCCAGCAGTAGTGGTAAGGGCCTCCCCAATGAGCAGTTCTTC. It specifies CASSSGKGLPNEQFF.

There are many counts of this clonotype. V and J are TRBV5-5 and TRBJ2-1, with unresolved D. The V gene's germline CDR1 is SGHKS and CDR2 YYEKEE (reference sequence). The CDR3 contains 12 residues. With 2 bases removed from V and 7 bases from J, the gap between germline ends came to 7 bases. The CDR3 is CASSFFQNEQFF. The CDR3 DNA sequence: TGTGCCAGCAGCTTCTTCCAAAATGAGCAGTTCTTC.

The table lists this clonotype with a count of one. The chain recombines TRBV5-4 with TRBJ2-1; 13 positions match TRBD2. From germline, CDR1 is SGHNT and CDR2 YYREEE (reference sequence). CDR3 size: 16 residues. V shed 0 bases and J 5 bases; nucleotides not matched to a gene: 2. Here the CDR3 reads CASSLGGTSGNNEQFF. CDR3 nucleotide sequence: TGTGCCAGCAGCTTGGGTGGGACTAGCGGGAACAATGAGCAGTTCTTC. Filled out from reference TRBV5-4 and TRBJ2-1, the complete variable domain reads ETGVTQSPTHLIKTRGQQVTLRCSSQSGHNTVSWYQQALGQGPQFIFQYYREEENGRGNFPPRFSGLQFPNYSSELNVNALELDDSALYLCASSLGGTSGNNEQFFGPGTRLTVL.

Only a few counts were recorded for this clonotype. The CDR3 here is CASSLVEVPYYEQYF. The CDR3 nucleotides read TGTGCCAGCAGCTTAGTTGAGGTGCCGTACTACGAGCAGTACTTC. This chain uses TRBV7-2 with TRBJ2-7; no reliable D call. The V gene lost 1 base and the J gene lost 3 bases, with 13 bases spanning the gap. This CDR3 has 15 amino acids. CDR1 and CDR2 from the germline V gene are SGHTA and FQGNSA. The variable domain in full, with the rest retrieved from reference TRBV7-2 and TRBJ2-7, is GAGVSQSPSNKVTEKGKDVELRCDPISGHTALYWYRQSLGQGLEFLIYFQGNSAPDKSGLPSDRFSAERTGGSVSTLTIQRTQQEDSAVYLCASSLVEVPYYEQYFGPGTRLTVT.

This clonotype was seen a few times. The chain has TRBV15 and TRBJ2-1, with TRBD2 matching over 9 bases. Trimming removed 3 bases from V and 10 bases from J; junction bases left unmatched: 10. The germline gives CDR1 LNHNV, CDR2 YYDKDF (reference sequence). The CDR3 runs to 15 residues. The CDR3 sequence: CATSSAGGLAAEQFF. The CDR3 nucleotides are TGTGCCACCAGCAGCGCCGGGGGACTAGCCGCGGAGCAGTTCTTC. Based on the CDR3 plus reference TRBV15 and TRBJ2-1, the full variable domain is DAMVIQNPRYQVTQFGKPVTLSCSQTLNHNVMYWYQQKSSQAPKLLFHYYDKDFNNEADTPDNFQSRRPNTSFCFLDIRSPGLGDTAMYLCATSSAGGLAAEQFFGPGTRLTVL.

This clonotype was picked up many times. The chain recombines TRBV7-9 with TRBJ2-3, with TRBD2 matching over 10 bases. Trimming removed 5 bases from V and 3 bases from J; junction bases left unmatched: 14. The CDR3 length is 18 residues. Germline lookup yields CDR1 SEHNR and CDR2 FQNEAQ (reference sequence). CDR3 DNA sequence: TGTGCCAGCAGCCACTCCACGGCCGGGACTAGCGTGACAGATACGCAGTATTTT. This translates into CASSHSTAGTSVTDTQYF.

This clonotype was picked up a small number of times. V is TRBV28 and J is TRBJ2-7; a possible D gene is TRBD1 (6 bases). The CDR3 has 13 amino acids. V dropped 6 bases and J dropped 2 bases, with 11 bases sitting between them. From germline, CDR1 is MDHEN and CDR2 SYDVKM. Written as DNA, the CDR3 is TGTGCCAGCAGCTCTGGACAGACCTACGAGCAGTACTTC. Amino acids: CASSSGQTYEQYF.